A selection of T cell receptor beta chains follows, all from one sample in a study of shared clonotypes between healthy human individuals. The table came from immunoSEQ multiplex PCR; TCRdb's copy has only in-frame clones and leaves some out. The table lists about 1.5 million clones, roughly 96% of them singletons. Sequenced sample: naive CD4+ T cells sorted from blood. These TCRs come from a man aged 25-45 years in good health. CDR3s include the opening cysteine and the closing phenylalanine or tryptophan. D genes are given only for firm matches. A clone size is listed for some rows: how often the clone was seen (once, few, many), or a class if it is expanded.

j_call: TRBJ2-2
v_call: TRBV9
d_call: -
clone_size: -
cdr3_nt: TGTGCCAGCAGCGTAGGAGACACCGGGGAGCTGTTTTTT
cdr3_aa: CASSVGDTGELFF

j_call: TRBJ2-3
v_call: TRBV2
d_call: -
clone_size: -
cdr3_nt: TGTGCCAGCAGTGACAGAGAAAGGGATACGCAGTATTTT
cdr3_aa: CASSDRERDTQYF

j_call: TRBJ2-7
v_call: TRBV28
d_call: -
clone_size: -
cdr3_nt: TGTGCCAGCAGCCGAATCGACTACCTTATGGAGCAGTACTTC
cdr3_aa: CASSRIDYLMEQYF

j_call: TRBJ2-7
v_call: TRBV6-9
d_call: TRBD1
clone_size: -
cdr3_nt: TGTGCCAGCAGCCAGGAAGGACAGGGGGCTCCGGTAGGCTACGAGCAGTACTTC
cdr3_aa: CASSQEGQGAPVGYEQYF

j_call: TRBJ2-5
v_call: TRBV5-1
d_call: -
clone_size: -
cdr3_nt: TGCGCCAGCAGCCCCCTCGCGGTGTTACAAGAGACCCAGTACTTC
cdr3_aa: CASSPLAVLQETQYF

j_call: TRBJ2-2
v_call: TRBV2
d_call: -
clone_size: -
cdr3_nt: TGTGCCAGCAAGCGGGCCGGGGAGCTGTTTTTT
cdr3_aa: CASKRAGELFF

j_call: TRBJ1-1
v_call: TRBV12-5
d_call: TRBD1
clone_size: -
cdr3_nt: TGTGCTAGTGGTTTTTCGACAGGGGAAGCTTTCTTT
cdr3_aa: CASGFSTGEAFF

j_call: TRBJ2-5
v_call: TRBV4-1
d_call: -
clone_size: -
cdr3_nt: TGCGCCAGCAGCCAAGGACAGCTCAAAGAGACCCAGTACTTC
cdr3_aa: CASSQGQLKETQYF

j_call: TRBJ2-5
v_call: TRBV19
d_call: -
clone_size: -
cdr3_nt: TGTGCCAGTAGTATCGCCAGAGAAGAGACCCAGTACTTC
cdr3_aa: CASSIAREETQYF

j_call: TRBJ2-7
v_call: TRBV5-6
d_call: -
clone_size: -
cdr3_nt: TGTGCCAGCAGCCCCACCCCCGGGAGTTTTGACGAGCAGTACTTC
cdr3_aa: CASSPTPGSFDEQYF

j_call: TRBJ2-7
v_call: TRBV28
d_call: -
clone_size: -
cdr3_nt: TGTGCCAGCAGTTTAGGGGGGCCGTCCGACGAGCAGTACTTC
cdr3_aa: CASSLGGPSDEQYF

j_call: TRBJ2-1
v_call: TRBV28
d_call: TRBD1
clone_size: -
cdr3_nt: TGTGCCAGCAGTTTCGGACAGGGAATTCATGAGCAGTTCTTC
cdr3_aa: CASSFGQGIHEQFF

j_call: TRBJ2-7
v_call: TRBV7-9
d_call: TRBD1
clone_size: once
cdr3_nt: TGTGCCAGCAGCTGGACAGGGAGGTACGAGCAGTACTTC
cdr3_aa: CASSWTGRYEQYF

j_call: TRBJ1-1
v_call: TRBV2
d_call: -
clone_size: -
cdr3_nt: TGTGCCAGCAGTGTAGGGGGGAACACTGAAGCTTTCTTT
cdr3_aa: CASSVGGNTEAFF

j_call: TRBJ1-2
v_call: TRBV7-2
d_call: -
clone_size: -
cdr3_nt: TGTGCCAGCAGCTCCGACGCCGGGACGTTCTATGGCTACACCTTC
cdr3_aa: CASSSDAGTFYGYTF

j_call: TRBJ2-2
v_call: TRBV5-4
d_call: -
clone_size: -
cdr3_nt: TGTGCCAGCAGCACTGATCGGGTGGGCACCGGGGAGCTGTTTTTT
cdr3_aa: CASSTDRVGTGELFF

j_call: TRBJ1-1
v_call: TRBV28
d_call: -
clone_size: once
cdr3_nt: TGTGCCAGCAGTTTAAGCAGCACTGAAGCTTTCTTT
cdr3_aa: CASSLSSTEAFF

j_call: TRBJ2-3
v_call: TRBV30
d_call: TRBD2
clone_size: -
cdr3_nt: TGTGCCTGGAGGGGGGGGAGTGCAGATACGCAGTATTTT
cdr3_aa: CAWRGGSADTQYF

j_call: TRBJ1-2
v_call: TRBV18
d_call: TRBD1
clone_size: -
cdr3_nt: TGTGCCAGCTCACAGGGGACCGGGACAGAGGACTATGGCTACACCTTC
cdr3_aa: CASSQGTGTEDYGYTF

j_call: TRBJ2-7
v_call: TRBV5-4
d_call: -
clone_size: few
cdr3_nt: TGTGCCAGCAGCTGGACTGGCTCCTACGAGCAGTACTTC
cdr3_aa: CASSWTGSYEQYF

j_call: TRBJ2-3
v_call: TRBV9
d_call: -
clone_size: -
cdr3_nt: TGTGCCAGCAGCGCCACTAGCTTAGATACGCAGTATTTT
cdr3_aa: CASSATSLDTQYF

j_call: TRBJ2-1
v_call: TRBV5-1
d_call: TRBD2
clone_size: -
cdr3_nt: TGCGCCAGCAGCATGGCCACTAGCGGCTACAATGAGCAGTTCTTC
cdr3_aa: CASSMATSGYNEQFF

j_call: TRBJ2-5
v_call: TRBV14
d_call: -
clone_size: -
cdr3_nt: TGTGCCAGCAGTCGCCTCGGGATGGGGAAGACCCAGTACTTC
cdr3_aa: CASSRLGMGKTQYF

j_call: TRBJ1-1
v_call: TRBV7-9
d_call: TRBD1
clone_size: -
cdr3_nt: TGTGCCAGCAGCTTATCCTCACAGGGGGCCGCTGAAGCTTTCTTT
cdr3_aa: CASSLSSQGAAEAFF

j_call: TRBJ2-3
v_call: TRBV5-1
d_call: TRBD2
clone_size: -
cdr3_nt: TGCGCCAGCAGCTCCCAAGGACTAGCCGGAGATACGCAGTATTTT
cdr3_aa: CASSSQGLAGDTQYF

j_call: TRBJ2-1
v_call: TRBV5-4
d_call: TRBD2
clone_size: -
cdr3_nt: TGTGCCAGCAGCTCCGGGACTAGGGGTAACAATGAGCAGTTCTTC
cdr3_aa: CASSSGTRGNNEQFF

j_call: TRBJ2-1
v_call: TRBV7-6
d_call: TRBD2
clone_size: -
cdr3_nt: TGTGCCAGCAGCCCCCGGACTAGCGGTATGGGGGAGTTCTTC
cdr3_aa: CASSPRTSGMGEFF

j_call: TRBJ2-2
v_call: TRBV7-3
d_call: -
clone_size: -
cdr3_nt: TGTGCCAGCAGCTTATCAGTAAACACCGGGGAGCTGTTTTTT
cdr3_aa: CASSLSVNTGELFF

j_call: TRBJ2-7
v_call: TRBV30
d_call: -
clone_size: -
cdr3_nt: TGTGCCTGGAAAAGGGGATACGAGCAGTACTTC
cdr3_aa: CAWKRGYEQYF

j_call: TRBJ2-1
v_call: TRBV19
d_call: TRBD2
clone_size: -
cdr3_nt: TGTGCCAGTCAGACTAGCGGGAGCGGTGGGTATGAGCAGTTCTTC
cdr3_aa: CASQTSGSGGYEQFF

j_call: TRBJ2-2
v_call: TRBV30
d_call: -
clone_size: -
cdr3_nt: TGTGCCTGGAGTGCACTCACCGGGGAGCTGTTTTTT
cdr3_aa: CAWSALTGELFF

j_call: TRBJ2-6
v_call: TRBV6-1
d_call: TRBD1
clone_size: -
cdr3_nt: TGTGCCAGCAGTGCAGAGCGAAAAGACAGGGTATCTGGGGCCAACGTCCTGACTTTC
cdr3_aa: CASSAERKDRVSGANVLTF

j_call: TRBJ1-2
v_call: TRBV2
d_call: TRBD1
clone_size: once
cdr3_nt: TGTGCCAGCACCGTTGACAGGGCAAACTATGGCTACACCTTC
cdr3_aa: CASTVDRANYGYTF

j_call: TRBJ1-1
v_call: TRBV7-2
d_call: -
clone_size: -
cdr3_nt: TGTGCCAGCAGCTTAGTCTCTCTGGGGAAGGGCACTGAAGCTTTCTTT
cdr3_aa: CASSLVSLGKGTEAFF

j_call: TRBJ1-1
v_call: TRBV29-1
d_call: -
clone_size: -
cdr3_nt: TGCAGCGTTGCTCCCAGACTGAACACTGAAGCTTTCTTT
cdr3_aa: CSVAPRLNTEAFF

j_call: TRBJ2-2
v_call: TRBV5-1
d_call: -
clone_size: once
cdr3_nt: TGCGCCAGCAGCTTTGGGGAGCGTGGTGGAGCCGGGGAGCTGTTTTTT
cdr3_aa: CASSFGERGGAGELFF

j_call: TRBJ2-3
v_call: TRBV19
d_call: TRBD2
clone_size: -
cdr3_nt: TGTGCCACTAGTTTGGGACTAGTCGTCTCAGATACGCAGTATTTT
cdr3_aa: CATSLGLVVSDTQYF

j_call: TRBJ1-2
v_call: TRBV6-5
d_call: TRBD1
clone_size: -
cdr3_nt: TGTGCCAGCAGATCTACAGGGGAGGTCCATGGCTACACCTTC
cdr3_aa: CASRSTGEVHGYTF

j_call: TRBJ1-5
v_call: TRBV6-6
d_call: TRBD1
clone_size: -
cdr3_nt: TGTGCCAGCAGTAAGGGACAGCTTAATCAGCCCCAGCATTTT
cdr3_aa: CASSKGQLNQPQHF

j_call: TRBJ2-3
v_call: TRBV12-1
d_call: -
clone_size: -
cdr3_nt: TGTGCCAGCAGCCCAAATCGTCAGCCCTTAACAGATACGCAGTATTTT
cdr3_aa: CASSPNRQPLTDTQYF

j_call: TRBJ2-1
v_call: TRBV11-2
d_call: TRBD1
clone_size: -
cdr3_nt: TGTGCCAGCAGCTTCCGGGACAGCTCCTACAATGAGCAGTTCTTC
cdr3_aa: CASSFRDSSYNEQFF

j_call: TRBJ2-3
v_call: TRBV5-4
d_call: -
clone_size: -
cdr3_nt: TGTGCCAGCAGCTCGGGCGCTGAAGATACGCAGTATTTT
cdr3_aa: CASSSGAEDTQYF

j_call: TRBJ2-6
v_call: TRBV25-1
d_call: -
clone_size: -
cdr3_nt: TGTGCCAGCAGCCCCCCCGGGGCCTCTGGGGCCAACGTCCTGACTTTC
cdr3_aa: CASSPPGASGANVLTF

j_call: TRBJ2-7
v_call: TRBV7-8
d_call: -
clone_size: -
cdr3_nt: TGTGCCAGCAGCCCGACTCGACCCCCAAGCGAGCAGTACTTC
cdr3_aa: CASSPTRPPSEQYF

j_call: TRBJ2-7
v_call: TRBV5-1
d_call: -
clone_size: -
cdr3_nt: TGCGCCAGCAGCTTCAACTCCTACGAGCAGTACTTC
cdr3_aa: CASSFNSYEQYF

j_call: TRBJ2-7
v_call: TRBV28
d_call: -
clone_size: -
cdr3_nt: TGTGCCAGCAGCCAGCGCCGCCCGTTTTTCCACGAGCAGTACTTC
cdr3_aa: CASSQRRPFFHEQYF

j_call: TRBJ1-4
v_call: TRBV2
d_call: -
clone_size: -
cdr3_nt: TGTGCCAGCAGTGAAGCGGGTGGTACCGGGCCCCCGGGCCCTAATGAAAAACTGTTTTTT
cdr3_aa: CASSEAGGTGPPGPNEKLFF

j_call: TRBJ2-7
v_call: TRBV11-2
d_call: -
clone_size: -
cdr3_nt: TGTGCCAGCAGCCTCCGTCAGGCAGGGGCCTCCTACGAGCAGTACTTC
cdr3_aa: CASSLRQAGASYEQYF

j_call: TRBJ1-4
v_call: TRBV28
d_call: TRBD1
clone_size: -
cdr3_nt: TGTGCCAGCAGTTTAGGGACAGGATGGGAAAAACTGTTTTTT
cdr3_aa: CASSLGTGWEKLFF

j_call: TRBJ2-3
v_call: TRBV5-1
d_call: -
clone_size: -
cdr3_nt: TGCGCCAGCAGCTTACGCTCTAGCACAGATACGCAGTATTTT
cdr3_aa: CASSLRSSTDTQYF

j_call: TRBJ1-5
v_call: TRBV6-1
d_call: -
clone_size: -
cdr3_nt: TGTGCCGGTGGGGCGGAGCTTGGTCAGCCCCAGCATTTT
cdr3_aa: CAGGAELGQPQHF

j_call: TRBJ2-6
v_call: TRBV10-3
d_call: -
clone_size: -
cdr3_nt: TGTGCCATCAGTGAGTCCTACCAATCTGGGGCCAACGTCCTGACTTTC
cdr3_aa: CAISESYQSGANVLTF

j_call: TRBJ2-5
v_call: TRBV5-1
d_call: -
clone_size: -
cdr3_nt: TGCGCCAGCAGCTTATCCGGGACCCAAGAGACCCAGTACTTC
cdr3_aa: CASSLSGTQETQYF

j_call: TRBJ2-7
v_call: TRBV5-4
d_call: -
clone_size: -
cdr3_nt: TGTGCCAGCAGCTTGGAGGAATGGGGCCAGTCCTACGAGCAGTACTTC
cdr3_aa: CASSLEEWGQSYEQYF

j_call: TRBJ1-2
v_call: TRBV27
d_call: TRBD1
clone_size: -
cdr3_nt: TGTGCCAGCAGCCCACTGGACAGGGGGCGAAGGGACTATGGCTACACCTTC
cdr3_aa: CASSPLDRGRRDYGYTF

j_call: TRBJ1-5
v_call: TRBV27
d_call: -
clone_size: -
cdr3_nt: TGTGCCAGCAGTTGGTCCGGCCCACAGCCCCAGCATTTT
cdr3_aa: CASSWSGPQPQHF